The next 25 T cell receptor beta chains were all read from a single sample in a study of high-grade serous ovarian cancer treatment subgroups. Tumor samples were obtained before definitive surgery or chemotherapy. TCRdb's table, derived via immunoSEQ multiplex PCR, lists solely in-frame clones and lacks some. The data show over 1,000 clones, under 75% seen once. Sequencing was performed on tumor tissue. These receptors originate from a human donor with high-grade serous ovarian cancer.

The genes are TRBV10-3 and TRBJ2-1; 7 bases are shared with TRBD1. The germline V gene encodes CDR1 ENHRY and CDR2 SYGVKD. This CDR3 spans 16 amino acids. Germline trimming cut 5 bases from V and 4 bases from J; bases unmatched to any gene: 11. The CDR3 sequence: CAISQGGELFYNEQFF. CDR3 sequence (DNA): TGTGCCATCAGTCAAGGGGGCGAATTGTTTTACAATGAGCAGTTCTTC.

This chain uses TRBV5-6 with TRBJ2-2; no firm D call. Deletions cut 0 bases from V and 6 bases from J, with 9 bases between. CDR1 is SGHDT, CDR2 YYEEEE, per germline. The CDR3 length is 14 residues. The CDR3 region has the DNA TGTGCCAGCAGCTTGGTTAATGGGCCCGGGGAGCTGTTTTTT. Translating gives CASSLVNGPGELFF.

This clone was recorded a few times. The chain has TRBV9 and TRBJ1-1, with D possibly TRBD1 on 5 matching bases. Trimming took off 3 bases at V and 2 bases at J, with 11 bases between the two ends. The V gene's germline CDR1 is SGDLS and CDR2 YYNGEE. The CDR3 contains 14 residues. Here the CDR3 reads CASSDGGTNTEAFF. CDR3 nucleotide sequence: TGTGCCAGCAGCGACGGAGGGACCAACACTGAAGCTTTCTTT.

The chain uses TRBV5-6 and TRBJ1-2; the D is unclear. V lost 6 bases and J 2 bases, leaving 14 bases between the germline ends. The germline V gene has CDR1 SGHDT and CDR2 YYEEEE. CDR3 size: 14 residues. CDR3 sequence (DNA): TGTGCCAGCACCCCGGGCCCGTTGAACTATGGCTACACCTTC. Its translation: CASTPGPLNYGYTF.

The chain is built from TRBV6-1 and TRBJ1-1; tentatively, D is TRBD1 (6 bases). Trimming took off 7 bases at V and 2 bases at J, with 17 bases between the two ends. Germline V gene lookup returns CDR1 MNHNS and CDR2 SASEGT. This CDR3 has 15 residues. The CDR3 bases are TGTGCCAGCACAAGGGGAGGACAGATCAACACTGAAGCTTTCTTT. Translation gives CASTRGGQINTEAFF.

This clone is large (0.1 to 1%) by share. The genes are TRBV19 and TRBJ2-3, with D possibly being TRBD1 (6 bases). The V end lost 9 bases, the J end lost 4 bases, and 20 bases lay between the germline ends. The CDR3 has 15 residues. CDR1 is LNHDA and CDR2 is SQIVND in the germline V gene (reference sequence). For the CDR3, the DNA is TGTGCCAGCGCCGGGATAGGGGGAAGCGCAGATACGCAGTATTTT. Protein: CASAGIGGSADTQYF.

This clone appeared a few times. The V gene is TRBV27, the J gene TRBJ2-1, with D hard to call. Per the germline V gene, CDR1 is MNHEY and CDR2 is SMNVEV (reference sequence). Trimming removed 5 bases from V and 0 bases from J, with 17 bases in between. The CDR3 runs to 17 residues. The CDR3 DNA sequence: TGTGCCAGCAGTCACCGCCTCGACCGAAGCTCCTACAATGAGCAGTTCTTC. Encoded protein: CASSHRLDRSSYNEQFF.

J is TRBJ1-6 and V is TRBV7-6; D is unclear. The germline V gene encodes CDR1 SGHVS and CDR2 FNYEAQ. There are 17 residues in the CDR3. The germline V and J ends were trimmed by 1 base and 5 bases, with 15 bases remaining between them. DNA of the CDR3: TGTGCCAGCAGCTTAGGATCCCGGGTGGGGAATAATTCACCCCTCCACTTT. Translated: CASSLGSRVGNNSPLHF.

The J gene is TRBJ2-1, the V gene TRBV13; D possibly corresponds to TRBD1 (5 bases). The V end was cut by 5 bases, the J end by 3 bases, with 14 bases between. This CDR3 has 15 amino acids. Germline V gene data show CDR1 as PRHDT and CDR2 as FYEKMQ (reference sequence). The CDR3 region is CASSPRLQGYNEQFF. The CDR3 DNA reads TGTGCCAGCAGCCCCCGTCTGCAGGGCTACAATGAGCAGTTCTTC. The variable domain in full, completed from reference TRBV13 and TRBJ2-1, reads AAGVIQSPRHLIKEKRETATLKCYPIPRHDTVYWYQQGPGQDPQFLISFYEKMQSDKGSIPDRFSAQQFSDYHSELNMSSLELGDSALYFCASSPRLQGYNEQFFGPGTRLTVL.

By share, this clone ranks as hyperexpanded. The CDR3 sequence: CASSGAGTGDNTEAFF. CDR3 nucleotide sequence: TGTGCCAGCAGCGGCGCCGGGACAGGGGATAACACTGAAGCTTTCTTT. The chain uses TRBV5-4 and TRBJ1-1; 10 bases are shared with TRBD1. The CDR3 totals 16 residues. Germline assignment: CDR1 SGHNT and CDR2 YYREEE (reference sequence). After removal of 4 bases from V and 2 bases from J, the junction contained 8 bases not matched to a gene. The full variable domain, its missing parts supplied by reference TRBV5-4 and TRBJ1-1, is ETGVTQSPTHLIKTRGQQVTLRCSSQSGHNTVSWYQQALGQGPQFIFQYYREEENGRGNFPPRFSGLQFPNYSSELNVNALELDDSALYLCASSGAGTGDNTEAFFGQGTRLTVV.

V is TRBV4-1 and J is TRBJ2-2; D is perhaps TRBD1 or TRBD2 (5 bases each). Germline V lookup: CDR1 MGHRA, CDR2 YSYEKL. V gave up 5 bases and J gave up 5 bases, with 15 bases separating them. The CDR3 length is 15 residues. The CDR3 spells CASSSGTPGTGELFF. The CDR3 coding sequence is TGCGCCAGCAGCTCCGGGACCCCGGGGACCGGGGAGCTGTTTTTT.

This clone was picked up a small number of times. The CDR3 loop is CASSQGQENINYGYTF. CDR3 in DNA: TGCGCCAGCAGCCAAGGACAGGAGAACATTAACTATGGCTACACCTTC. The chain carries TRBV4-1 and TRBJ1-2, with a tentative D call TRBD1 (6 bases). Germline values: CDR1 MGHRA, CDR2 YSYEKL. Trimming took off 1 base at V and 1 base at J, with 13 bases between the two ends. The CDR3 spans 16 residues.

This clone was detected only once. The CDR3 DNA follows: TGTGCCAGCAGTGCCCGGGTACCTTTTAATGAAAAACTGTTTTTT. Protein sequence: CASSARVPFNEKLFF. The chain links TRBV6-4 to TRBJ1-4, with D unclear. CDR1 is MRHNA, CDR2 SNTAGT, per germline. V lost 4 bases, J lost 4 bases, and 13 bases lay in between. This CDR3 has 15 residues.

This clone was counted a few times. This chain links TRBV14 with TRBJ1-2, with a possible D match to TRBD1 (5 bases). Trimming removed 1 base from V and 5 bases from J, with 14 bases in between. CDR3 length: 15 amino acids. Germline V gene lookup returns CDR1 SGHDN and CDR2 FVKESK. DNA for the CDR3: TGTGCCAGCAGCCAAGGGGGCCAGGCGTCTTATGGCTACACCTTC. Encoded protein: CASSQGGQASYGYTF.

CDR3 region: CASSPYSNQPQHF. Here the CDR3 DNA reads TGTGCCAGCAGCCCTTATAGCAATCAGCCCCAGCATTTT. This chain connects TRBV27 to TRBJ1-5; D unclear. V lost 6 bases to trimming and J lost 0 bases, with 6 bases between them. Germline values: CDR1 MNHEY, CDR2 SMNVEV (reference sequence). CDR3 length: 13 amino acids.

The chain joins TRBV7-8 to TRBJ2-7, with 9 bases lining up with TRBD2. After removal of 3 bases from V and 4 bases from J, the junction contained 7 bases not matched to a gene. The CDR3 runs 15 residues. The germline V gene encodes CDR1 SGHVS and CDR2 FQNEAQ. The CDR3 is CASSLAGTSKYEQYF. The DNA for the CDR3 is TGTGCCAGCAGCTTGGCCGGGACTAGCAAGTACGAGCAGTACTTC. Full variable domain (remainder filled in from reference TRBV7-8 and TRBJ2-7): GAGVSQSPRYKVAKRGQDVALRCDPISGHVSLFWYQQALGQGPEFLTYFQNEAQLDKSGLPSDRFFAERPEGSVSTLKIQRTQQEDSAVYLCASSLAGTSKYEQYFGPGTRLTVT.

The chain carries TRBV6-5 and TRBJ2-5, with 7 bases fitting TRBD1. Germline V gene sequence: CDR1 MNHEY, CDR2 SVGAGI. This CDR3 spans 14 amino acids. V trimming: 2 bases; J trimming: 2 bases; junction bases outside the gene matches: 2. For the CDR3, the DNA is TGTGCCAGCAGTTACGGGGACAGACAAGAGACCCAGTACTTC. Protein sequence: CASSYGDRQETQYF.

This clone came up a few times. The rearrangement joins TRBV4-3 to TRBJ2-6; D not certain. CDR1 and CDR2 from the germline V gene are LGHNA and YSLEER. V was cut by 0 bases and J by 4 bases, with 4 bases left in between. The CDR3 runs 14 residues. The CDR3 DNA reads TGCGCCAGCAGCCAAGAAGCCGGGGCCAACGTCCTGACTTTC. Protein sequence: CASSQEAGANVLTF.

The chain has TRBV7-9 and TRBJ2-2; D may be TRBD2 (6 bases). Germline assignment: CDR1 SEHNR and CDR2 FQNEAQ (reference sequence). The CDR3 covers 18 residues. The V end was cut by 5 bases, the J end by 1 base, with 20 bases between. The CDR3 here is CASSLIPVPGENTGELFF. DNA for the CDR3: TGTGCCAGCAGCCTTATTCCCGTCCCGGGGGAGAACACCGGGGAGCTGTTTTTT.

This rearrangement joins TRBV4-1 to TRBJ2-7, with 9 bases that match TRBD1. The V gene end was trimmed by 0 bases and the J gene end by 0 bases; junction bases not matched to a gene: 12. CDR3 length: 19 residues. Germline values: CDR1 MGHRA, CDR2 YSYEKL. The DNA for the CDR3 is TGCGCCAGCAGCCAAGATGCAAACAGGGGGCCTCAGAGCTCCTACGAGCAGTACTTC. Its translation is CASSQDANRGPQSSYEQYF.

J is TRBJ2-7 and V is TRBV9; 8 bases match TRBD1. The V gene end was trimmed by 2 bases and the J gene end by 1 base; junction bases not matched to a gene: 2. The CDR3 is 14 residues long. Germline CDR1 reads SGDLS; CDR2 reads YYNGEE. CDR3 DNA sequence: TGTGCCAGCAGCGTGGGACAGGCTTCCTACGAGCAGTACTTC. The encoded protein is CASSVGQASYEQYF.

There are a few counts of this clone. The V and J genes are TRBV4-3 and TRBJ2-5; D is undetermined. Trimming took off 0 bases at V and 9 bases at J, with 11 bases between the two ends. Germline V gene data show CDR1 as LGHNA and CDR2 as YSLEER. The CDR3 extends over 13 amino acids. CDR3 sequence (DNA): TGCGCCAGCAGCCAAGATCAGGCCCTGGCCCAGTACTTC. It translates to CASSQDQALAQYF.

This clone was detected a few times. For the CDR3, the DNA is TGTGCCAGCAGTCTGACAGGGGACACTGAAGCTTTCTTT. It is translated as CASSLTGDTEAFF. The chain couples TRBV6-5 to TRBJ1-1; 8 positions agree with TRBD1. The CDR3 consists of 13 residues. The germline gives CDR1 MNHEY, CDR2 SVGAGI. The junction had 2 bases not matched to a gene; V was cut back by 5 bases and J by 3 bases.

This clone appeared a few times. V usage is TRBV10-3 and J usage is TRBJ2-7, with TRBD1 matching 7 bases. Germline-derived CDR1 and CDR2 are ENHRY and SYGVKD. The ends lost 6 bases at V and 0 bases at J; junction bases unmatched: 8. The CDR3 covers 15 residues. CDR3: CAIRDPGTDSYEQYF. The CDR3 DNA sequence: TGTGCCATCAGAGACCCCGGGACAGACTCCTACGAGCAGTACTTC.

This clone was counted only a few times. The rearrangement links TRBV4-2 to TRBJ1-6, with D uncertain. Germline loops: CDR1 LGHNA, CDR2 YNFKEQ. The CDR3 sequence is 13 residues long. The ends were cut back, 3 bases at V and 6 bases at J, with 6 bases in the middle. The CDR3 spells CASSQLPNSPLHF. DNA of the CDR3: TGTGCCAGCAGCCAGCTCCCTAATTCACCCCTCCACTTT.